This passage covers 20 T cell receptor beta chains from one sample sequenced in a study of T cell responses to AZD1222 COVID-19 vaccine. The data were produced by immunoSEQ multiplex PCR, yet TCRdb's version contains in-frame clones alone and is incomplete. In the table there are around 89,000 clones, around nine tenths of which are singletons. Sequencing was performed on peripheral blood, taken 28 days after the second AZD1222 dose. Receptor source: an adult who received the AZD1222 COVID-19 vaccine.

V gene TRBV6-5 combines with J gene TRBJ2-7; either TRBD1 or TRBD2 may supply D (5 bases each). The CDR3 spans 14 residues. V was clipped by 10 bases and J by 0 bases, with 16 bases between them. Germline CDR1 is MNHEY and CDR2 is SVGAGI. In DNA form, the CDR3 reads TGTGCCACCTCACTAGGGGCCATCTCCTACGAGCAGTACTTC. It encodes CATSLGAISYEQYF.

As DNA, the CDR3 is TGTGCCAGCTCACCCGGGTATGGCTACACCTTC. Translation: CASSPGYGYTF. The chain is built from TRBV18 and TRBJ1-2; no definite D call. The V and J ends lost 3 bases and 5 bases respectively, with 4 bases between them. Germline assignment: CDR1 KGHSH and CDR2 LQKENI. The CDR3 is 11 amino acids.

V gene TRBV9 combines with J gene TRBJ2-3; D unclear. The CDR3 sequence is 13 residues long. CDR1 and CDR2 (germline): SGDLS, YYNGEE. V shed 4 bases and J shed 1 base, with 7 bases lying between them. CDR3: CASSQSGTDTQYF. CDR3 sequence (DNA): TGTGCCAGCAGCCAAAGTGGCACAGATACGCAGTATTTT.

This clone was found once. The V and J genes are TRBV7-9 and TRBJ2-2; D is possibly TRBD2 (6 bases). Trimming shortened V by 5 bases and J by 4 bases, and 14 bases separated the two germline ends. Germline V gene lookup returns CDR1 SEHNR and CDR2 FQNEAQ (reference sequence). This CDR3 is built from 15 residues. CDR3 sequence: CASSPWGVFTGELFF. The DNA for the CDR3 is TGTGCCAGCAGCCCATGGGGGGTTTTCACCGGGGAGCTGTTTTTT.

DNA for the CDR3: TGTGCCAGCAGCTCCCAGACAGGGGGCCTTGGGGCAGATACGCAGTATTTT. This translates into CASSSQTGGLGADTQYF. The V call is TRBV7-6, the J call TRBJ2-3; 10 nucleotides agree with TRBD1. The CDR3 length is 17 residues. Germline V CDR1 and CDR2: SGHVS, FNYEAQ. V shed 4 bases, J shed 4 bases, and the junction held 11 bases outside the gene matches. Variable domain in full (rest from reference TRBV7-6 and TRBJ2-3): GAGVSQSPRYKVTKRGQDVALRCDPISGHVSLYWYRQALGQGPEFLTYFNYEAQQDKSGLPNDRFSAERPEGSISTLTIQRTEQRDSAMYRCASSSQTGGLGADTQYFGPGTRLTVL.

The chain carries TRBV5-4 and TRBJ2-2; D uncertain. V was cut by 1 base and J by 6 bases, with 1 base left in between. CDR3 length: 11 amino acids. Germline V CDR1 and CDR2: SGHNT, YYREEE (reference sequence). CDR3 residues: CASSLSGELFF. DNA of the CDR3: TGTGCCAGCAGCTTGTCCGGGGAGCTGTTTTTT.

This clone has more than one count but fewer than ten. The chain has TRBV9 and TRBJ2-7, with D hard to call. In germline, CDR1 is SGDLS, CDR2 YYNGEE. V lost 0 bases, J lost 2 bases, and 9 bases lay in between. This CDR3 is 14 amino acids long. CDR3 in DNA: TGTGCCAGCAGCGTAGCTTATGTCCCCTACGAGCAGTACTTC. Translation: CASSVAYVPYEQYF. Looking up the rest from reference TRBV9 and TRBJ2-7 gives the full variable domain: DSGVTQTPKHLITATGQRVTLRCSPRSGDLSVYWYQQSLDQGLQFLIQYYNGEERAKGNILERFSAQQFPDLHSELNLSSLELGDSALYFCASSVAYVPYEQYFGPGTRLTVT.

The chain links TRBV24-1 to TRBJ2-2, with D uncertain. This CDR3 comprises 14 residues. Per the germline V gene, CDR1 is KGHDR and CDR2 is SFDVKD. V shed 6 bases and J shed 1 base, with 8 bases lying between them. CDR3 DNA: TGTGCCACCAGTACGCCTTGGAACACCGGGGAGCTGTTTTTT. Protein product: CATSTPWNTGELFF.

This clone appeared once. The V and J genes are TRBV4-2 and TRBJ2-3; the D is unclear. The CDR3 is made up of 16 amino acids. The V and J ends lost 0 bases and 1 base respectively, with 11 bases between them. Per the germline V gene, CDR1 is LGHNA and CDR2 is YNFKEQ. The CDR3 here is CASSQDQEGRTDTQYF. The CDR3 DNA reads TGTGCCAGCAGCCAAGATCAAGAAGGGCGCACAGATACGCAGTATTTT.

The chain is built from TRBV18 and TRBJ2-5, with a possible D match to TRBD2 (6 bases). The length of the CDR3 is 13 residues. With 3 bases removed from V and 4 bases from J, the gap between germline ends came to 9 bases. Germline V gene sequence: CDR1 KGHSH, CDR2 LQKENI. In DNA, the CDR3 is TGTGCCAGCTCACCGGGACTCGGAGAGACCCAGTACTTC. Amino acids: CASSPGLGETQYF.

There are a few counts of this clone. The chain recombines TRBV18 with TRBJ1-6; 10 nucleotides agree with TRBD1. This CDR3 spans 17 amino acids. Trimming at V came to 4 bases and at J to 4 bases, leaving 7 bases not matched to a gene. From germline, CDR1 is KGHSH and CDR2 LQKENI. As DNA, the CDR3 is TGTGCCAGCTCACAGGACAGGGGGACTGATTATAATTCACCCCTCCACTTT. It specifies CASSQDRGTDYNSPLHF.

The chain joins TRBV25-1 to TRBJ1-3; D is unresolved. Germline lookup yields CDR1 MGHDK and CDR2 SYGVNS. This CDR3 spans 13 amino acids. V was cut by 1 base and J by 3 bases, with 4 bases left in between. CDR3 in DNA: TGTGCCAGCAGTGAATGGGGTGGAAACACCATATATTTT. Amino acid sequence: CASSEWGGNTIYF.

The chain couples TRBV19 to TRBJ1-2; unclear D gene. In germline, CDR1 is LNHDA, CDR2 SQIVND (reference sequence). With 7 bases removed from V and 4 bases from J, the gap between germline ends came to 16 bases. The CDR3 is 14 residues long. CDR3 nucleotides: TGTGCCAGTATTGGAACTAGGGCACTCTATGGCTACACCTTC. It translates to CASIGTRALYGYTF.

This sequence joins TRBV18 and TRBJ1-1; 7 nucleotides agree with TRBD1. Trimming at V came to 3 bases and at J to 1 base, leaving 5 bases not matched to a gene. Looked up from germline, CDR1 is KGHSH and CDR2 is LQKENI. The CDR3 has 15 amino acids. DNA for the CDR3: TGTGCCAGCTCACCGCAGGGGGTTACGAACACTGAAGCTTTCTTT. Translating gives CASSPQGVTNTEAFF.

The gene calls are TRBV19 and TRBJ1-2; no definite D call. The germline V gene encodes CDR1 LNHDA and CDR2 SQIVND (reference sequence). The CDR3 is 11 residues long. V gave up 2 bases and J gave up 6 bases, with 4 bases separating them. The CDR3: CASSINDGYTF. The CDR3, as DNA: TGTGCCAGTAGTATAAATGATGGCTACACCTTC.

The chain couples TRBV4-1 to TRBJ1-2; D call uncertain. Germline CDR1 reads MGHRA; CDR2 reads YSYEKL. The CDR3 is 18 residues long. V shed 4 bases and J shed 1 base, with 22 bases lying between them. The CDR3 reads CASSRITWPPEYNYGYTF. DNA of the CDR3: TGCGCCAGCAGCCGAATTACGTGGCCCCCGGAATATAACTATGGCTACACCTTC.

The chain recombines TRBV12-3 or TRBV12-4 with TRBJ2-1; D gene uncertain. Trimming removed 10 bases at V and 1 base at J, with 8 bases between. This CDR3 is 12 amino acids long. The CDR3 spells CAIQESYNEQFF. For the CDR3, the DNA is TGTGCCATCCAAGAATCCTACAATGAGCAGTTCTTC.

The DNA for the CDR3 is TGTGCCAGCAGCTTGGCAGGGCCTCTCCTCCACTTT. Residues: CASSLAGPLLHF. The chain uses TRBV7-2 and TRBJ1-6, with a possible D match to TRBD1 (5 bases). This CDR3 has 12 amino acids. CDR1 and CDR2 (germline): SGHTA, FQGNSA. V lost 3 bases and J lost 15, with 12 bases in between.

This chain joins TRBV3-1 (or the pseudogene TRBV3-2) and TRBJ1-6; TRBD1 might be the D (6 bases). V was clipped by 5 bases and J by 10 bases, with 12 bases between them. This CDR3 comprises 13 residues. Germline-derived CDR1 and CDR2 are LGHDT and YNNKEL (reference sequence). This chain's CDR3 is CASSARGRSPLHF. In DNA form, the CDR3 reads TGTGCCAGCAGCGCCAGGGGACGGTCACCCCTCCACTTT.

The chain couples TRBV6-6 to TRBJ1-1; 7 bases match TRBD1. This CDR3 contains 14 residues. V lost 5 bases to trimming and J lost 4 bases; unmatched junction nucleotides: 7. In germline, CDR1 is MNHNY, CDR2 SVGAGI (reference sequence). The DNA of the CDR3 is TGTGCCAGCAGTCCCCCAGACAGGGTCACTGAAGCTTTCTTT. Amino acids: CASSPPDRVTEAFF.